There are a few counts of the clone carrying this TCR beta chain. Its antigen is undetermined. These data are taken from a study of beta chain features in type 1 diabetes. The sequenced template was cDNA made from the entire isolated RNA. Profiled with immunoSEQ multiplex PCR; TCRdb holds only in-frame clones, not every one. The sample holds about 410,000 clones, over 11% seen once. Trimming cost V 6 bases and J 6 bases, with 17 bases left between them. This CDR3 spans 15 amino acids. Germline values: CDR1 MNHNY, CDR2 SVGAGI (reference sequence). Study-level findings and limits: Any HLA effect on TCRB rearrangement was left unresolved by small sub-analyses. A pattern of fewer insertions and more deletions at VDJ junctions was seen in type 1 diabetes patients.

The chain is built from TRBV6-6 and TRBJ1-4; D is undetermined. The origin of this receptor is a man aged 30 to 39 in good health. The sample comprised naive CD4+ T cells from blood. For the CDR3, the DNA is TGTGCCAGCAGCCAGCCGGTGGGGAGAGATGAAAAACTGTTTTTT. Translating it yields CASSQPVGRDEKLFF.